These 6 T cell receptor beta chains were all obtained from the same sample, sequenced in a study of blood T cell repertoires in COVID-19. This table comes from immunoSEQ multiplex PCR, and its TCRdb copy is limited to in-frame clones, with some not included. The sample consists of approximately 230,000 clones, 80% to 90% of them appearing once. Sequencing used PBMCs or T cells enriched from blood (not recorded which). The receptors were gathered from a woman between 50 and 59 years old with acute COVID-19.

The rearrangement links TRBV13 to TRBJ2-7; 8 bases are a match to TRBD1. In germline, CDR1 is PRHDT, CDR2 FYEKMQ (reference sequence). Germline trimming cut 4 bases from V and 2 bases from J; bases unmatched to any gene: 10. The CDR3 totals 16 residues. CDR3 loop: CASSSAWTGTTYEQYF. The CDR3 DNA sequence: TGTGCCAGCAGCTCCGCCTGGACAGGGACCACCTACGAGCAGTACTTC.

The V and J genes are TRBV6-4 and TRBJ2-7; 10 bases align to TRBD2. The V gene end was trimmed by 3 bases and the J gene end by 1 base; junction bases not matched to a gene: 0. The germline gives CDR1 MRHNA, CDR2 SNTAGT. This CDR3 has 14 amino acids. CDR3: CASSELAGSYEQYF. The DNA for the CDR3 is TGTGCCAGCAGTGAACTAGCGGGATCCTACGAGCAGTACTTC.

The chain joins TRBV12-5 to TRBJ2-3; D might be TRBD2 (5 bases). V dropped 0 bases and J dropped 2 bases, with 21 bases sitting between them. CDR1 and CDR2 from the germline V gene are LGHNT and FRNRAP. The CDR3 extends over 19 amino acids. Written as DNA, the CDR3 is TGTGCTAGTGGTTTGGTACGGGGTAGCTCAATCTCCATCACAGATACGCAGTATTTT. Protein sequence: CASGLVRGSSISITDTQYF. Combining the CDR3 with reference TRBV12-5 and TRBJ2-3 gives the whole variable domain DARVTQTPRHKVTEMGQEVTMRCQPILGHNTVFWYRQTMMQGLELLAYFRNRAPLDDSGMPKDRFSAEMPDATLATLKIQPSEPRDSAVYFCASGLVRGSSISITDTQYFGPGTRLTVL.

The chain links TRBV27 to TRBJ2-7; 9 bases match TRBD1. CDR3 size: 14 residues. V lost 5 bases, J lost 3 bases, and 5 bases stayed unmatched. The germline V gene has CDR1 MNHEY and CDR2 SMNVEV (reference sequence). CDR3: CASSIPGQGYEQYF. The CDR3 nucleotides are TGTGCCAGCAGTATTCCGGGACAGGGCTACGAGCAGTACTTC.

The gene calls are TRBV9 and TRBJ1-3; tentatively, D is TRBD1 (5 bases). Trimming stripped 4 bases from V and 0 bases from J, with 8 bases between. Per germline, CDR1 SGDLS and CDR2 YYNGEE. The CDR3 is 14 amino acids. The chain's CDR3 is CASSHRYSGNTIYF. CDR3 nucleotide sequence: TGTGCCAGCAGCCACAGGTACTCTGGAAACACCATATATTTT.

This chain joins TRBV5-8 and TRBJ2-2; no definite D call. The germline CDR1 and CDR2 sequences are SGHTS and YDEGEE. This CDR3 is 13 amino acids long. Trimming removed 3 bases from V and 4 bases from J, with 7 bases in between. CDR3 bases: TGTGCCAGCAGCTCGAGGCCCACCGGGGAGCTGTTTTTT. This translates into CASSSRPTGELFF.